This passage covers 17 T cell receptor beta chains from one sample sequenced in a study of regulatory T cells in long-lasting Graves disease. The time point denotes: newly diagnosed GD, antithyroid drugs for less than 3 months. The TCR library used RNA extracted from PBMCs. Assembly of TCR beta libraries relied on iRepertoire HTBI primers together with Arm-PCR of CDR3 regions. TCRdb reprocessed the multiplex PCR reads via MiXCR and lists one record per CDR3 protein. The sample has around 500,000 distinct CDR3 sequences; roughly a sixth are singletons. These records were also assigned to another study, of T cells in Graves' hyperthyroidism and ophthalmopathy.

Material: peripheral blood mononuclear cells (PBMCs), obtained at new diagnosis, from a patient treated with antithyroid drugs. These receptors all stem from a woman aged 35-60 years with Graves disease.

This clonotype appeared a few times. Given a much more abundant clone one base away, this may be a read error. The J gene is TRBJ2-1, the V gene TRBV20-1; D gene uncertain. The CDR3 spans 11 residues. The germline gives CDR1 DFQATT, CDR2 SNEGSKA (reference sequence). The DNA for the CDR3 is TGCAGTGCTGAGCGATACAGTGAGCAGTTCTTC. This codes for CSAERYSEQFF.

Only a few counts were recorded for this clonotype. J is TRBJ1-2 and V is TRBV18; TRBD1 matches at 12 bases. V shed 3 bases, J shed 7 bases, and the junction held 6 bases outside the gene matches. CDR3 size: 15 residues. CDR1 KGHSH and CDR2 LQKENI come from the germline V gene. Here the CDR3 DNA reads TGTGCCAGCTCACCGGCCGGGACAGGGGGCTCTGGCTACACCTTC. It codes for CASSPAGTGGSGYTF.

V and J are TRBV4-1 and TRBJ1-2; no firm D call. The germline V gene encodes CDR1 MGHRA and CDR2 YSYEKL. Between the trimmed V and J ends, which lost 0 bases and 8 bases, there was a span of 13 bases. This CDR3 is 14 amino acids long. As DNA, the CDR3 is TGCGCCAGCAGCCAAGAAAGTCCGCTTGGGGGCTACACCTTC. It translates to CASSQESPLGGYTF.

This clonotype was seen repeatedly, ten times or more. The chain links TRBV10-2 to TRBJ2-5; 10 bases are shared with TRBD2. The V gene end was trimmed by 6 bases and the J gene end by 2 bases; junction bases not matched to a gene: 9. Germline CDR1 and CDR2: WSHSY and SAAADI. CDR3 length: 16 residues. The CDR3 loop is CASSTNSGGPQETQYF. The CDR3 coding sequence is TGCGCCAGCAGCACAAATAGCGGGGGGCCTCAAGAGACCCAGTACTTC.

This clonotype was picked up many times. The chain combines TRBV19 with TRBJ1-1; 9 bases map to TRBD1. Losses at the gene ends were 4 bases for V and 3 bases for J; bases not matched to a gene: 9. This CDR3 comprises 16 residues. Germline CDR1 reads LNHDA; CDR2 reads SQIVND (reference sequence). The CDR3 sequence: CASSRRTGVKDTEAFF. DNA of the CDR3: TGTGCCAGTAGTAGGCGGACAGGGGTGAAGGACACTGAAGCTTTCTTT.

At least ten counts were recorded for this clonotype. The rearrangement joins TRBV7-9 to TRBJ2-7; unclear D gene. With 4 bases removed from V and 3 bases from J, the gap between germline ends came to 13 bases. Germline values: CDR1 SEHNR, CDR2 FQNEAQ (reference sequence). CDR3 length equals 14 residues. This CDR3 is CASSSSDGNYEQYF. The CDR3 nucleotides are TGTGCCAGCAGCTCCTCGGACGGAAACTACGAGCAGTACTTC.

The table lists this clonotype with many counts. This chain uses TRBV5-5 with TRBJ2-1, with 9 bases matching TRBD1. The germline gives CDR1 SGHKS, CDR2 YYEKEE (reference sequence). The CDR3 spans 17 residues. V was pared by 5 bases and J by 9 bases, with 18 bases of the junction left unmatched. The CDR3 DNA reads as TGTGCCAGCAGGTGGGCTGTCCGGGACAGGGTAAAAGGTGAGCAGTTCTTC. Protein sequence: CASRWAVRDRVKGEQFF.

This clonotype occurred many times. The V gene is TRBV2, the J gene TRBJ2-1, with D perhaps being TRBD1 or TRBD2 (6 bases each). There are 13 residues in the CDR3. CDR1 is SNHLY and CDR2 is FYNNEI in the germline V gene. Deletions cut 4 bases from V and 8 bases from J, with 12 bases between. CDR3 DNA: TGTGCCAGCAGTGGAAACGGGGGCGATGAGCAGTTCTTC. Translated, it gives CASSGNGGDEQFF.

In this sample, this clonotype turned up many times. The V gene is TRBV2, the J gene TRBJ2-1, with 10 bases lining up with TRBD2. This CDR3 comprises 16 residues. Trimming at V came to 5 bases and at J to 9 bases, leaving 13 bases not matched to a gene. CDR1 is SNHLY and CDR2 is FYNNEI in the germline V gene. CDR3 DNA: TGTGCCAGCAGTAGTTCGGGACTAGCGTTTACGAGTGAGCAGTTCTTC. Its translation is CASSSSGLAFTSEQFF.

V is TRBV15 and J is TRBJ2-7, with D perhaps matching TRBD2 (6 bases). The germline V gene has CDR1 LNHNV and CDR2 YYDKDF (reference sequence). V was pared by 5 bases and J by 3 bases, with 17 bases between. This CDR3 is built from 15 residues. The CDR3 bases are TGTGCCACCAGCCCAGAGTATGCGGGGAGCTACGAGCAGTACTTC. Translating it yields CATSPEYAGSYEQYF.

This clonotype was seen just once. The junction differs from germline at one of its ends, possibly a read error. V and J are TRBV5-1 and TRBJ1-2, with 11 bases identical to TRBD1. Germline assignment: CDR1 SGHRS and CDR2 YFSETQ. This CDR3 spans 16 amino acids. Written as DNA, the CDR3 is TGTGCCAGCAGCTCGGGACAGGGGGTGAAAGACTATGGCTACACCTTC. This sequence encodes CASSSGQGVKDYGYTF.

A word on this clonotype: This may be a read error, as it is one base from a much larger clone. The chain has TRBV28 and TRBJ1-1; no reliable D call. Germline V gene lookup returns CDR1 MDHEN and CDR2 SYDVKM. The CDR3 runs to 14 residues. CDR3 amino acids: CASSSVAANTEVFF. The CDR3 DNA reads TGTGCCAGCAGCTCGGTCGCAGCGAACACTGAAGTTTTCTTT.

This clonotype was detected many times. The chain uses TRBV20-1 and TRBJ2-1; 9 nucleotides align to TRBD2. CDR3 size: 15 residues. V trimming: 0 bases; J trimming: 12 bases; junction bases outside the gene matches: 12. Germline assignment: CDR1 DFQATT and CDR2 SNEGSKA (reference sequence). The CDR3: CSARDQAWRGGGQFF. In DNA, the CDR3 is TGCAGTGCTAGAGATCAGGCCTGGCGGGGGGGCGGGCAGTTCTTC.

This chain connects TRBV7-9 to TRBJ1-1; D not resolved. V lost 1 base and J lost 0, with 9 bases in between. This CDR3 has 15 residues. Germline values: CDR1 SEHNR, CDR2 FQNEAQ (reference sequence). The CDR3: CASSLVQALNTEAFF. In DNA form, the CDR3 reads TGTGCCAGCAGCTTAGTCCAGGCCCTGAACACTGAAGCTTTCTTT.

This clonotype was seen at least ten times. V and J are TRBV12-3 or TRBV12-4 and TRBJ2-2; unclear D gene. The V end was cut by 6 bases, the J end by 5 bases, with 10 bases between. CDR3 size: 13 residues. The DNA for the CDR3 is TGTGCCAGCAGCTTAAGCAGGACCGGGGAGCTGTTTTTT. It yields the protein CASSLSRTGELFF.

The V call is TRBV6-9, the J call TRBJ2-1, with 8 positions matching TRBD2. Germline V gene sequence: CDR1 MNHGY, CDR2 SVAAGI. The trim removed 3 bases at V and 2 bases at J, leaving 3 bases unmatched. The CDR3 is 15 residues long. CDR3 nucleotide sequence: TGTGCCAGCAGTTACTTCGGGGGGGCCTACAATGAGCAGTTCTTC. As protein: CASSYFGGAYNEQFF.

This clonotype was counted ten times or more. The chain couples TRBV10-3 to TRBJ2-3; D might be TRBD1 (6 bases). V was clipped by 8 bases and J by 3 bases, with 12 bases between them. Germline V gene data show CDR1 as ENHRY and CDR2 as SYGVKD. The CDR3 runs to 13 residues. CDR3 sequence: CAIGGQRTDTQYF. The CDR3 nucleotides read TGTGCCATCGGAGGACAGAGAACAGATACGCAGTATTTT.